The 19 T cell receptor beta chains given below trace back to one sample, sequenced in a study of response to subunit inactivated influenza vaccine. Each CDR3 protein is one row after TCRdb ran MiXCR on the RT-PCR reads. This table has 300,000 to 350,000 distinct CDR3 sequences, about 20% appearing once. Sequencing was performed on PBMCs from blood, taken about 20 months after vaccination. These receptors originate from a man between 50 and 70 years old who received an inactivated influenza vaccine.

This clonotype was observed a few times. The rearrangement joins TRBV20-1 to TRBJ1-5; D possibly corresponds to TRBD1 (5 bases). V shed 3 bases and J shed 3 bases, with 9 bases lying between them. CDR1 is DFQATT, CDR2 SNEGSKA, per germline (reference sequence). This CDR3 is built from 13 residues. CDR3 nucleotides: TGCAGTGCTAGCGGGGCCCCCAATCAGCCCCAGCATTTT. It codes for CSASGAPNQPQHF.

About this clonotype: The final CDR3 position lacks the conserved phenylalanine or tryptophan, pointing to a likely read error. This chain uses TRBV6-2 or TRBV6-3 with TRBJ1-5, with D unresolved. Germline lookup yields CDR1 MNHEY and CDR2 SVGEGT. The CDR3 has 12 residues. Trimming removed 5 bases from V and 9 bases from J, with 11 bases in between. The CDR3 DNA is TGTGCCAGCAGTCCCGACGCTGCGCCCCAGCATTTG. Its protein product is CASSPDAAPQHL.

CDR3 bases: TGTGCCAGCAGTGGTGACAGGGTAAATCAGCCCCAGCATTTT. Encoded protein: CASSGDRVNQPQHF. The J gene is TRBJ1-5, the V gene TRBV2, with 7 bases lining up with TRBD1. CDR3 size: 14 residues. Looked up from germline, CDR1 is SNHLY and CDR2 is FYNNEI. With V trimmed by 4 bases and J by 4 bases, 4 bases remained unmatched.

The CDR3 reads CASSYRDRGSPLHF. CDR3 sequence (DNA): TGTGCCAGCAGTTACCGGGACAGGGGATCACCCCTCCACTTT. This rearrangement joins TRBV6-5 to TRBJ1-6, with 10 bases fitting TRBD1. V lost 2 bases to trimming and J lost 10 bases; unmatched junction nucleotides: 2. In germline, CDR1 is MNHEY, CDR2 SVGAGI. This CDR3 spans 14 amino acids.

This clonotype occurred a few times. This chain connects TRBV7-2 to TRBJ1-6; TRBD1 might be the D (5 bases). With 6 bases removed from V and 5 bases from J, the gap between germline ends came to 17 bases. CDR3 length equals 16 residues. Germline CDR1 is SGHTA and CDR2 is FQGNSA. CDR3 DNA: TGTGCCAGCAGTGGAGGCAGGACACAAAATAATTCACCCCTCCACTTT. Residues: CASSGGRTQNNSPLHF.

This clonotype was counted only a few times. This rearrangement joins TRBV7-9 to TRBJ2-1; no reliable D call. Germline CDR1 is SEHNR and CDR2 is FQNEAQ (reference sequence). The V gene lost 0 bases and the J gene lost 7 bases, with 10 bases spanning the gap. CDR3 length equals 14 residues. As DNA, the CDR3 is TGTGCCAGCAGCTTAGCGGTGGCGAGGAATGAGCAGTTCTTC. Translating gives CASSLAVARNEQFF.

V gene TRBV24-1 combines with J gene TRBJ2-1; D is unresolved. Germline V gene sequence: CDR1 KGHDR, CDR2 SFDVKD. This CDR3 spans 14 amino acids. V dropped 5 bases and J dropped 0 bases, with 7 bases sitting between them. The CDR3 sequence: CATSVESSYNEQFF. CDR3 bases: TGTGCCACCAGTGTGGAATCCTCCTACAATGAGCAGTTCTTC.

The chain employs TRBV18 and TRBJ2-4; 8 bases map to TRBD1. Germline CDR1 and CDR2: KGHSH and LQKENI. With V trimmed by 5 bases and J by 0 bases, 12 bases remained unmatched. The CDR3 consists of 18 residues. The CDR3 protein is CASSSQRDRFIAKNIQYF. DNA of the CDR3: TGTGCCAGCTCATCCCAACGGGACAGGTTTATAGCCAAAAACATTCAGTACTTC.

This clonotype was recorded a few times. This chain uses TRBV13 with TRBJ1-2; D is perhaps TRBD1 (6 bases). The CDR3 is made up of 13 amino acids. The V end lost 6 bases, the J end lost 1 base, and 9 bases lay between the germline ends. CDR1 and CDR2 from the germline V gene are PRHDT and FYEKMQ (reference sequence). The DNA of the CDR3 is TGTGCCAGCAGGGAACAGGGTAACTATGGCTACACCTTC. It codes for CASREQGNYGYTF.

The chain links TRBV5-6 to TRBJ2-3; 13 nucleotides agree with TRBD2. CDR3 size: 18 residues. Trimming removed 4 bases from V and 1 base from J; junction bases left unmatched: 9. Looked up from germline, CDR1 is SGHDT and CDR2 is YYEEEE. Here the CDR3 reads CASSPSGTSGKRTDTQYF. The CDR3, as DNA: TGTGCCAGCAGCCCCTCCGGGACTAGCGGGAAACGCACAGATACGCAGTATTTT.

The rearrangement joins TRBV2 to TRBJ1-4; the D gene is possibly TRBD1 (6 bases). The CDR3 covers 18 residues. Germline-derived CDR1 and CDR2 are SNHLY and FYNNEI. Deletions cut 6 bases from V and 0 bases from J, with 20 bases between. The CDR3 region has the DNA TGTGCCAGCAGAGTAGGACAGCCACCCTTCACAACTAATGAAAAACTGTTTTTT. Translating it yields CASRVGQPPFTTNEKLFF. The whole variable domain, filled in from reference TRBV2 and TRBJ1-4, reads EPEVTQTPSHQVTQMGQEVILRCVPISNHLYFYWYRQILGQKVEFLVSFYNNEISEKSEIFDDQFSVERPDGSNFTLKIRSTKLEDSAMYFCASRVGQPPFTTNEKLFFGSGTQLSVL.

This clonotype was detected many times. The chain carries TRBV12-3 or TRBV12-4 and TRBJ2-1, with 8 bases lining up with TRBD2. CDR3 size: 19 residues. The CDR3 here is CTFSFGPVGGRIPYNEQFF. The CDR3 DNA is TGTACCTTCAGTTTCGGGCCTGTCGGCGGGAGGATACCCTACAATGAGCAGTTCTTC.

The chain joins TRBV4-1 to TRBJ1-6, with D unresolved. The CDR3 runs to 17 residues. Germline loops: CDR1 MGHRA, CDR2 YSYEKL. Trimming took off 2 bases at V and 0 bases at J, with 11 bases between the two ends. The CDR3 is CASSQQQQSSYNSPLHF. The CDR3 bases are TGCGCCAGCAGCCAACAGCAGCAGAGCTCCTATAATTCACCCCTCCACTTT.

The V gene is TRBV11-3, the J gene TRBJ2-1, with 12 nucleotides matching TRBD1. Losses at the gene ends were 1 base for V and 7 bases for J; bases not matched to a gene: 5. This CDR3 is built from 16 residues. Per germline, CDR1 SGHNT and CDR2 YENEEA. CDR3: CASSLGWDRGRNEQFF. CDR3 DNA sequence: TGTGCCAGCAGCTTAGGATGGGACAGGGGGCGAAATGAGCAGTTCTTC.

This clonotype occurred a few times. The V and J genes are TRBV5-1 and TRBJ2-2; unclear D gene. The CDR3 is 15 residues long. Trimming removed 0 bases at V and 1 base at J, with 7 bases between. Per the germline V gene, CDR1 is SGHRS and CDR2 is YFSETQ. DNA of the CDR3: TGCGCCAGCAGCTTGGCCGTCGGGAACACCGGGGAGCTGTTTTTT. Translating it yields CASSLAVGNTGELFF.

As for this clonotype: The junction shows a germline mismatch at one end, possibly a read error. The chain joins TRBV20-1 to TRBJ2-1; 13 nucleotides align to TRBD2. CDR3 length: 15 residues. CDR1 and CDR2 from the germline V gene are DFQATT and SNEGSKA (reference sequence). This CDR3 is CSARTSGSSHNEQFF. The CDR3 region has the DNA TGCAGTGCTCGGACTAGCGGGAGCTCCCACAATGAGCAGTTCTTC.

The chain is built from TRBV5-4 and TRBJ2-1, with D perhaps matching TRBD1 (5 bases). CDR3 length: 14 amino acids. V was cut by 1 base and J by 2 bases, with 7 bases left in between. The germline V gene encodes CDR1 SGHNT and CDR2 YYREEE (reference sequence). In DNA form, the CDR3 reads TGTGCCAGCAGCTTGCAGGGAACCTACAATGAGCAGTTCTTC. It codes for CASSLQGTYNEQFF.

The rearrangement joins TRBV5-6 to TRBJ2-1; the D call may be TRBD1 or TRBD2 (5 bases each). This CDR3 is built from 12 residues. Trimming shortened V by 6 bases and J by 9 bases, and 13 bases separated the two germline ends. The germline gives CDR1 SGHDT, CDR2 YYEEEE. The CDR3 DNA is TGTGCCAGCACCATACGTGGGGGTGAGCAGTTCTTC. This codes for CASTIRGGEQFF.

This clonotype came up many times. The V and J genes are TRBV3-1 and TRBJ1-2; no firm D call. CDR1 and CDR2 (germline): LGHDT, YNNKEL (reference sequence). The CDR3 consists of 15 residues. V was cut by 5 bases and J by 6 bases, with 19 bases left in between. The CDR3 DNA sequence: TGTGCCAGCAGCGGGCCGGACCCCACTTGGGATGGCTACACCTTC. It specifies CASSGPDPTWDGYTF.